In this sample, the clone carrying this T cell receptor (beta chain) turned up a few times. The data were obtained in a study of patients and donors after allogeneic stem cell transplantation. MiXCR, run by TCRdb on the RT-PCR reads, gives a single entry per CDR3 protein. This table has roughly 230,000 distinct CDR3 sequences, 11% to 15% appearing once. CDR3 length: 18 residues. The V end lost 0 bases, the J end lost 4 bases, and 20 bases lay between the germline ends. From germline, CDR1 is SGHTA and CDR2 FQGTGA. This sequence joins TRBV7-3 and TRBJ2-3, with D possibly being TRBD2 (6 bases). The receptor was derived from a human donor who was either an allogeneic HSCT recipient or a stem cell or donor lymphocyte infusion donor (not recorded which). It is not recorded whose cells these are; they may come from a transplant donor. The sequencing input was blood, either unsorted or a sorted T cell fraction (not recorded which). CDR3 in DNA: TGTGCCAGCAGCTTAACGGGTCGAGTGGGAGGTCGCGCAGATACGCAGTATTTT. Its protein is CASSLTGRVGGRADTQYF.